Listed below are T cell receptor beta chains from one sample, sequenced in a study of blood T cell repertoires in COVID-19. Here immunoSEQ multiplex PCR was the method, and the copy in TCRdb shows in-frame clones only, minus some. This sample has fewer than 250,000 clones, with about nine tenths found just once. Input material: peripheral blood. The receptor set was obtained from a man in his 70s with acute or convalescent COVID-19. CDR3s include the opening cysteine and the closing phenylalanine or tryptophan. A D gene is named only where the DNA matches it firmly. Rows give clone size only sometimes, using once, few, many, or a class for an expanded clone.

j_gene	v_gene	d_gene	abundance	CDR3aa	CDR3nt
TRBJ2-2	TRBV9	TRBD2	few	CASSQRGLAAGELFF	TGTGCCAGCAGCCAGAGGGGACTAGCGGCGGGGGAGCTGTTTTTT
TRBJ1-2	TRBV6-6	-	-	CASSYSKTREGLGYTF	TGTGCCAGCAGTTACTCCAAGACGCGAGAGGGTTTAGGCTACACCTTC
TRBJ1-1	TRBV28	TRBD1	-	CASRTDRDTEAFF	TGTGCCAGCAGAACGGACAGGGACACTGAAGCTTTCTTT
TRBJ2-1	TRBV10-3	TRBD2	-	CAIQVLAGAYNEQFF	TGTGCCATCCAGGTCCTAGCGGGAGCTTACAATGAGCAGTTCTTC
TRBJ2-2	TRBV7-2	TRBD1	-	CASSRDRLITGELFF	TGTGCCAGCAGTCGGGACAGGTTGATCACCGGGGAGCTGTTTTTT
TRBJ1-3	TRBV11-2	-	-	CASSLSHGSGNTIYF	TGTGCCAGCAGCTTATCCCACGGGTCCGGAAACACCATATATTTT
TRBJ1-5	TRBV28	TRBD1	few	CASSVWVQGGQPQHF	TGTGCCAGCAGTGTGTGGGTCCAGGGGGGACAGCCCCAGCATTTT
TRBJ1-5	TRBV7-7	-	-	CASSPGRGRDQPQHF	TGTGCCAGCAGCCCTGGCCGCGGGAGGGATCAGCCCCAGCATTTT
TRBJ2-4	TRBV4-3	TRBD2	-	CASSQDGPSGKGNIQYF	TGCGCCAGCAGCCAAGATGGCCCTAGCGGGAAGGGAAACATTCAGTACTTC
TRBJ2-3	TRBV7-9	TRBD1	once	CASSTHSGTGADTQYF	TGTGCCAGCAGCACCCACTCCGGGACAGGGGCCGATACGCAGTATTTT
TRBJ2-1	TRBV9	TRBD2	once	CASSVSSGTYNEQFF	TGTGCCAGCAGCGTGTCTAGCGGGACTTACAATGAGCAGTTCTTC
TRBJ1-2	TRBV10-3	TRBD1	-	CAISEDRDRAGYTF	TGTGCCATCAGTGAAGACCGGGACAGGGCTGGCTACACCTTC
TRBJ2-7	TRBV13	-	-	CASSPGTPSYEQYF	TGTGCCAGCAGTCCCGGGACTCCCTCCTACGAGCAGTACTTC
TRBJ2-5	TRBV27	-	-	CASRGSGETQYF	TGTGCCAGCAGGGGGTCAGGGGAGACCCAGTACTTC
TRBJ1-1	TRBV2	-	-	CASTGNTEAFF	TGTGCCAGCACCGGGAACACTGAAGCTTTCTTT
TRBJ1-3	TRBV5-6	-	-	CASSLLGAGNTIYF	TGTGCCAGCAGCTTGTTGGGGGCCGGAAACACCATATATTTT
TRBJ1-6	TRBV3-1/TRBV3-2	TRBD1	once	CASSQTPTAGQGTNSPLHF	TGTGCCAGCAGCCAAACGCCTACCGCGGGACAGGGGACCAATTCACCCCTCCACTTT
TRBJ2-7	TRBV25-1	-	-	CASSEYRAGSYEQYF	TGTGCCAGCAGTGAATATAGAGCAGGCTCCTACGAGCAGTACTTC
TRBJ2-3	TRBV5-6	-	-	CASRRSGFQGDTQYF	TGTGCCAGCAGGCGGAGTGGGTTTCAGGGAGATACGCAGTATTTT
TRBJ1-1	TRBV5-4	-	-	CASSWGRAEAFF	TGTGCCAGCAGCTGGGGCCGCGCCGAAGCTTTCTTT
TRBJ1-3	TRBV25-1	TRBD1	-	CASSGNRGRNTIYF	TGTGCCAGCAGTGGTAACAGGGGGAGAAACACCATATATTTT
TRBJ1-2	TRBV19	-	once	CASSIGTTGNVYGYTF	TGTGCCAGTAGTATCGGGACTACAGGGAACGTCTATGGCTACACCTTC
TRBJ2-7	TRBV27	TRBD2	-	CASRTSGGKEQYF	TGTGCCAGCAGGACTAGCGGGGGAAAAGAGCAGTACTTC
TRBJ2-1	TRBV13	-	-	CASSRYRVDEQFF	TGTGCCAGCAGCCGCTACAGGGTCGATGAGCAGTTCTTC
TRBJ1-1	TRBV3-1/TRBV3-2	-	-	CASSHRETEAFF	TGTGCCAGCAGCCACAGGGAAACTGAAGCTTTCTTT
TRBJ2-5	TRBV7-9	TRBD1	-	CASSVTGGKVAETQYF	TGTGCCAGCAGCGTGACAGGGGGCAAGGTGGCGGAGACCCAGTACTTC
TRBJ2-2	TRBV5-1	-	few	CASSVTSRTGELFF	TGCGCCAGCAGCGTCACTAGCAGGACCGGGGAGCTGTTTTTT
TRBJ1-2	TRBV6-5	TRBD1	-	CASEDRVNYGYTF	TGTGCCAGCGAGGACAGGGTTAACTATGGCTACACCTTC
TRBJ1-2	TRBV6-1	-	-	CASSEGIMGGYGYTF	TGTGCCAGCAGTGAAGGGATTATGGGGGGATATGGCTACACCTTC
TRBJ2-1	TRBV5-6	-	-	CASSPSGPTNEQFF	TGTGCCAGCAGCCCCTCTGGGCCAACCAATGAGCAGTTCTTC
TRBJ2-2	TRBV9	TRBD2	-	CASSVLAGANTGELFF	TGTGCCAGCAGCGTTCTAGCGGGAGCGAACACCGGGGAGCTGTTTTTT